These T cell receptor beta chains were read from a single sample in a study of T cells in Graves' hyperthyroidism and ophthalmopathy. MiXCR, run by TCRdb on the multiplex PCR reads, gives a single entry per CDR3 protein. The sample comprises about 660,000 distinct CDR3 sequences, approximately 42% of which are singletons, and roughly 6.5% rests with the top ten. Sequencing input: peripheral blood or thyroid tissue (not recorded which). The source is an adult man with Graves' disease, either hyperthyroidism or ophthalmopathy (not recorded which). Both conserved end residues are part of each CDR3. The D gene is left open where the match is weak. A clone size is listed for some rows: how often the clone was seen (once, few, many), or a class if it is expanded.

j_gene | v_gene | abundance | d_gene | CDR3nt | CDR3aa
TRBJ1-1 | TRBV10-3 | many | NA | TGTGCCATCAGTGATAGATCGAACACTGAAGCTTTCTTT | CAISDRSNTEAFF
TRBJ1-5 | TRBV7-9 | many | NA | TGTGCCAGCAGCTTAGATACAGCTGCCCAGCATTTT | CASSLDTAAQHF
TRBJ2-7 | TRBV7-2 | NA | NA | TGTGCCAGCAGTGAGGACCCCTACGAGCAGTACTTC | CASSEDPYEQYF
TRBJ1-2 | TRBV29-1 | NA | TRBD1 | TGCAGCGGGGACAGGAACACTGAAGCTGGCTACACCTTC | CSGDRNTEAGYTF
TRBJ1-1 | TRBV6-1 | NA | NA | TGTGCCAGCAGTGAAGCGAGGGGGACCACTGGAGCTTTCTTT | CASSEARGTTGAFF
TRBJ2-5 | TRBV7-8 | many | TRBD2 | TGTGCCAGCAGCTTAGCGTGGCTAGCGGGAGACGAGACCCAGTACTTC | CASSLAWLAGDETQYF
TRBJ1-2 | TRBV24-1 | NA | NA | TGTGCCACCAGTGGAACGACTGGTCTTAACTATGGCTACACCTTC | CATSGTTGLNYGYTF
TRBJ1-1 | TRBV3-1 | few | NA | TGTGCCAGCAGCCAGTCAGGGTTTGAAGCTTTCTTT | CASSQSGFEAFF
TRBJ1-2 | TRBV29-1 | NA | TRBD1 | TGCAGCGTTGGGACAGGGAACTATGGCTACACCTTC | CSVGTGNYGYTF
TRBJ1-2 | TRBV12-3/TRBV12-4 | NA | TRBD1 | TGTGCCAGCAGCCAAGGGGGCACCGGTGGCCACACCTTC | CASSQGGTGGHTF
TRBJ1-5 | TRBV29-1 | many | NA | TGCAGCGTTGTGGATGGGCAGTACAATCAGCCCCAGCATTTT | CSVVDGQYNQPQHF
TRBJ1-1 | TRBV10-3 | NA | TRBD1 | TGTGCCATCAGCGCCGACACAGGGGGCGTCACTGAAGCTTTCTTT | CAISADTGGVTEAFF
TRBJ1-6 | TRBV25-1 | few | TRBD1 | TGTGCCAGCAGCGTTGGGTACAGGGGAGGCTCACCCCTCCACTTT | CASSVGYRGGSPLHF
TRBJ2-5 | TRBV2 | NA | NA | TGTGCCAGCAGGGGAAGACAGGGCGGGGGTCAGCCCCAGTACTTC | CASRGRQGGGQPQYF
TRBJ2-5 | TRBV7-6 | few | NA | TGTGCCAGCAGACCTACAGTATTGGGAGAAGAGACCCAGTACTTC | CASRPTVLGEETQYF
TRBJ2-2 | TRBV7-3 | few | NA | TGTGCCAGCAGCCCAACCCCCGGGGAGCTGTTTTTT | CASSPTPGELFF
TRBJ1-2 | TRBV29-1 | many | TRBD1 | TGCAGCGAGGTGACAGGGTTGAATGGCTACACCTTC | CSEVTGLNGYTF
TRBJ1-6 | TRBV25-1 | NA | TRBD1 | TGTGCCAGCGCGAGGACAGGGGGTAATTCACCCCTCCACTTT | CASARTGGNSPLHF
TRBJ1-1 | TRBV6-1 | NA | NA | TGTGCCAGCAGTGTGGAATTGGAAGTTGGCACTGAAGCTTTCTTT | CASSVELEVGTEAFF
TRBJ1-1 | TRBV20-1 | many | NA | TGCAGTGCTAGCGGTCAGACGGAGAACACTGAAGCTTTCTTT | CSASGQTENTEAFF
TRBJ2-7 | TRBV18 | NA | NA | TGTGCCAGCTCTCTCGGGACAAGATCTTACGAGCAGTACTTC | CASSLGTRSYEQYF
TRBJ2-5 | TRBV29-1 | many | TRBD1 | TGCAGCGTTGACTGGACAGGGGGAGAGACCCAGTACTTC | CSVDWTGGETQYF
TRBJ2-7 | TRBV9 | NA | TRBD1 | TGTGCCAGCAGCGTAGCCGGGACAGACTATTCCTTC | CASSVAGTDYSF
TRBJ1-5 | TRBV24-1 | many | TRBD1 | TGTGCCACCAGTGAACCCCAGGGGGATCAGCCCCAGCATTTT | CATSEPQGDQPQHF
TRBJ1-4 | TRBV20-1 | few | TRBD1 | TGCAGTGCTATGCCCCAGGGGGCGCGTAATGAAAAACTGTTTTTT | CSAMPQGARNEKLFF
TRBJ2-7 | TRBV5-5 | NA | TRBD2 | TGCGCCAGCAGCACGACTAGCGGGAGGGACCACGAGCAGTACTTC | CASSTTSGRDHEQYF
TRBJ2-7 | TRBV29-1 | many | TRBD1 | TGCAGCGTTCGACAGGGGGTAAGCGAGCAGTACTTC | CSVRQGVSEQYF
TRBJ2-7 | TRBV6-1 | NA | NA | TGTGCCAGCAGTGAAAACAAGCGGGTCCCCTACGAGCAGTACTTC | CASSENKRVPYEQYF
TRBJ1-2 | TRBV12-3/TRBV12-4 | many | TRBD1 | TGTGCCAGCAGTTTAAGGGACAGGGCGAACTATGGCTACACCTTC | CASSLRDRANYGYTF
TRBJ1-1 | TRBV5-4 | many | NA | TGTGCCAGCAGCACTGGGGGTTCGAACACTGAAGCTTTCTTT | CASSTGGSNTEAFF
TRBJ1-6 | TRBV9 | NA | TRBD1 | TGCGCCAGCAGACCGCTTCTAACAGGGGGGAGGAATTCACCCCTCCACTTT | CASRPLLTGGRNSPLHF
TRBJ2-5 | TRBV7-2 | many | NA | TGTGCCAGCAGCTCGCTACCCTCAGGGTTGCGCAGGGAGACCCAGTACTTC | CASSSLPSGLRRETQYF
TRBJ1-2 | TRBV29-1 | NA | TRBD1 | TGCAGCGAAGGGCAAGGGACAGGGGTATATGGCTACACCTTC | CSEGQGTGVYGYTF
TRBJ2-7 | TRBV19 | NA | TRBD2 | TGTGCCAGCAGGGTCGGCGGGGGGGCGGGGTACGAGCAGTACTTC | CASRVGGGAGYEQYF
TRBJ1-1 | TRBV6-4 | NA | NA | TGTGCCAGCAGAGAGTGGGCCACTGAAGCTTTCTTT | CASREWATEAFF
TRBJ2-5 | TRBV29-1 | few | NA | TGCAGCGTCCGGGACTACCAAGAGACCCAGTACTTC | CSVRDYQETQYF
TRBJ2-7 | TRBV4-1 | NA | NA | TGCGCCAGCAGCCAAGAGAGCGACTTTCCGGGCGAGCAGTACTTC | CASSQESDFPGEQYF
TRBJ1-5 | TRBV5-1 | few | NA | TGCGCCAGCAGCAGTACCGTCGGCCAGCCCCAGCATTTT | CASSSTVGQPQHF
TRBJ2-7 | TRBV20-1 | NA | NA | TGCAGTGCTAGTGGAGTCACGGGAGACTACGAGCAGTACTTC | CSASGVTGDYEQYF
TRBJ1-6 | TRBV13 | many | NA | TGTGCCAGCAGCTCCCGAGCCCGGAGTTCACCCCTCCACTTT | CASSSRARSSPLHF
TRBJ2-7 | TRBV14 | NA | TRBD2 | TGTGCCAGCAGCCCTGGAGCGGGAGTTTACGAGCAGTACTTC | CASSPGAGVYEQYF
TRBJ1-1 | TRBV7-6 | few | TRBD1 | TGTGCCAGCAGCGGACAGGGGAGTGTTGAAGCTTTCTTT | CASSGQGSVEAFF
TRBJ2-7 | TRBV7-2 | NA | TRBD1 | TGTGCCAGCAGTTCTCGGGACAGGGGGGCCGGCGACGAGCAGTACTTC | CASSSRDRGAGDEQYF
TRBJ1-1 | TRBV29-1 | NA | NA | TGCAGTGAGCTCTCGGGGCGCAACACTGAAGCTTTCTTT | CSELSGRNTEAFF
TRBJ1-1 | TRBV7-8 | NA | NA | TGTGCCAGCAGTTGGACAGATGAAGCTTTCTTT | CASSWTDEAFF
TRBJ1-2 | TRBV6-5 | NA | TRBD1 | TGTGCCAGCAGTTACCGGGACAGTTACTATGGCTACACCTTC | CASSYRDSYYGYTF
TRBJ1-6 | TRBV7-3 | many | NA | TGTGCCAGCAGCTCCGACGGGGGGGTTGGGTCACCCCTCCACTTT | CASSSDGGVGSPLHF
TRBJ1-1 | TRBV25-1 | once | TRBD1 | TGTGCCAGTAGAAGGACAGGGGACCCGAACACTGAAGCTTTCTTT | CASRRTGDPNTEAFF
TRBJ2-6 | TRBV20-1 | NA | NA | TGCAGTGCTAGAGGGGGTGGGGCCAACGTCCTGACTTTC | CSARGGGANVLTF
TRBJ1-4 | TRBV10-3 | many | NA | TGTGCCATCCGGTCCAGGTCGGAAGAAAAACTGTTTTTT | CAIRSRSEEKLFF
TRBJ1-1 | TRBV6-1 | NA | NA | TGTGCCAGCAGAGGCCTCGGCAGGTTAGGATTGAACACTGAAGCTTTCTTT | CASRGLGRLGLNTEAFF
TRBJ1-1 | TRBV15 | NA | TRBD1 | TGTGCCACCAGCAGCGCAGCTAGACAGGGAAACACTGAAGCTTTCTTT | CATSSAARQGNTEAFF